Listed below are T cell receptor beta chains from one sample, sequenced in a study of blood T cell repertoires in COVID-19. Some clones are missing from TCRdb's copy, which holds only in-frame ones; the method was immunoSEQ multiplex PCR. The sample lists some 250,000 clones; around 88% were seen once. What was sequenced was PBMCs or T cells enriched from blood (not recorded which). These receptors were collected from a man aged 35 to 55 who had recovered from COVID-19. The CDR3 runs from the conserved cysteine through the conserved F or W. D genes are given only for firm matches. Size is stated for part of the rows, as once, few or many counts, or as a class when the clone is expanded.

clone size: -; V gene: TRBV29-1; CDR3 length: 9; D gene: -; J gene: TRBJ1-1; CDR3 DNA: TGCAGCGTCTCCACTGAAGCTTTCTTT; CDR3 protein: CSVSTEAFF
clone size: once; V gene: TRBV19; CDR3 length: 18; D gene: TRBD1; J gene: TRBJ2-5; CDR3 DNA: TGTGCCAGTAGTATACCTACGTGGGACAGTGGGGGCCAAGAGACCCAGTACTTC; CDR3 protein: CASSIPTWDSGGQETQYF
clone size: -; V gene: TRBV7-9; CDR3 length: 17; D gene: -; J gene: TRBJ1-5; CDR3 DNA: TGTGCCAGCAGCTCTCCCCGGGGTCTTGATAGCAATCAGCCCCAGCATTTT; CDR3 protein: CASSSPRGLDSNQPQHF
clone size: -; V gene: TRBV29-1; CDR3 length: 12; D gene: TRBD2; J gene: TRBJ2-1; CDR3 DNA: TGCAGCGTTGAAGGGCGGGGGAATGAGCAGTTCTTC; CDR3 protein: CSVEGRGNEQFF
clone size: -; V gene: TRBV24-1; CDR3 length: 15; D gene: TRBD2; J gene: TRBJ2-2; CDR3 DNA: TGTGCCACCGGCGGACTAGCGGGAGGCACCGGGGAGCTGTTTTTT; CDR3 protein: CATGGLAGGTGELFF
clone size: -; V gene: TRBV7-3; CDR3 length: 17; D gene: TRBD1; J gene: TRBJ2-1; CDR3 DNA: TGTGCCAGCAGCTCCCGGGGGACAGGGATGTATTCAAATGAGCAGTTCTTC; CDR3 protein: CASSSRGTGMYSNEQFF
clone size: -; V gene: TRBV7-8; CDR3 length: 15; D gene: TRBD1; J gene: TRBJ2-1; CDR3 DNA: TGTGCCAGCAGCTATACAGGGGTCTCCTACAATGAGCAGTTCTTC; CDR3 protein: CASSYTGVSYNEQFF
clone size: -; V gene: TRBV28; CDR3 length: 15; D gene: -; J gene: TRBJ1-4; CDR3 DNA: TGTGCCAGCAGCACATATGGGGGGGGGCGAGAAAAACTGTTTTTT; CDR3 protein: CASSTYGGGREKLFF
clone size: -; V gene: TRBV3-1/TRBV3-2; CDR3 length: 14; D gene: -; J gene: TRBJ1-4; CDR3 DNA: TGTGCCAGCAGCCTGAGGTCGGGAGCCGAAAAACTGTTTTTT; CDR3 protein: CASSLRSGAEKLFF
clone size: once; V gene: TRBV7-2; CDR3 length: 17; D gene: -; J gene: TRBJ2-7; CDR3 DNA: TGTGCCAGCAGCACCCGTCAAGGGGGACCGACCTCCTACGAGCAGTACTTC; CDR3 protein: CASSTRQGGPTSYEQYF
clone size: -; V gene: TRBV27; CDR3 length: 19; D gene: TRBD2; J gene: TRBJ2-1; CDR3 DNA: TGTGCCAGCAGCCGACCGGGACTAGCGGGAGGGAGCTCCTACAATGAGCAGTTCTTC; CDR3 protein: CASSRPGLAGGSSYNEQFF
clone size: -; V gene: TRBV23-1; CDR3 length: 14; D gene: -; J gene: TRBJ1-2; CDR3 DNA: TGCGCCAGCCCCCCGAGATCCGAAAACTATGGCTACACCTTC; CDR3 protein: CASPPRSENYGYTF
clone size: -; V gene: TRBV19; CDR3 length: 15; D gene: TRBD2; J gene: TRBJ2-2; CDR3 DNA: TGTGCCACCCTGAACCTAGCGGCGAACACCGGGGAGCTGTTTTTT; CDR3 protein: CATLNLAANTGELFF
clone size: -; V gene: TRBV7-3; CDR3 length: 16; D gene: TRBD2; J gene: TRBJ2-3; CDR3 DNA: TGTGCCAGCAGCTTCGGGACTAAGCGCTCGGGGGATACGCAGTATTTT; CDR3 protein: CASSFGTKRSGDTQYF
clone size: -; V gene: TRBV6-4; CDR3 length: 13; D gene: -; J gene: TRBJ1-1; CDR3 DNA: TGTGCCAGCAGCCGGACAATGAACACTGAAGCTTTCTTT; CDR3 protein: CASSRTMNTEAFF
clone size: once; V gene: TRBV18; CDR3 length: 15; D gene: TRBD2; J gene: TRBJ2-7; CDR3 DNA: TGTGCCAGCTCATCGGGACTAGCGGGAATGTACGAGCAGTACTTC; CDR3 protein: CASSSGLAGMYEQYF
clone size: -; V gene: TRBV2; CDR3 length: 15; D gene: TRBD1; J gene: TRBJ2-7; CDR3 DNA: TGTGCCAGCAGGGAAACCGGGACAGGGTTCCACGAGCAGTACTTC; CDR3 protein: CASRETGTGFHEQYF
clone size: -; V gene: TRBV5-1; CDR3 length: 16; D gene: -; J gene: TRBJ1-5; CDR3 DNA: TGCGCCAGCAGCTTGGGCTCGAACAGCCCCAATCAGCCCCAGCATTTT; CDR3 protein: CASSLGSNSPNQPQHF
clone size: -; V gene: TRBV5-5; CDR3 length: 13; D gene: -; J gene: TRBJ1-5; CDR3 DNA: TGTGCCAGCAGCTTAGGAGGCGATCAGCCCCAGCATTTT; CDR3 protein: CASSLGGDQPQHF
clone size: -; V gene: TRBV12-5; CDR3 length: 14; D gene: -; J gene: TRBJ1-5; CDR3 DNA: TGTGCTAGCAACAGGGACTATAGCAATCAGCCCCAGCATTTT; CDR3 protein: CASNRDYSNQPQHF
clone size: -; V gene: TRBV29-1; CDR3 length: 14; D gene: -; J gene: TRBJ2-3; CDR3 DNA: TGCAGCGTTCGGAAGAGGGGGAACACAGATACGCAGTATTTT; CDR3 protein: CSVRKRGNTDTQYF
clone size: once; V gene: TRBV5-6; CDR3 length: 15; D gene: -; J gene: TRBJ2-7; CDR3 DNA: TGTGCCAGCAGCTTCGGGTTGGGTAGGGAGCTCGAGCAGTACTTC; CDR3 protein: CASSFGLGRELEQYF
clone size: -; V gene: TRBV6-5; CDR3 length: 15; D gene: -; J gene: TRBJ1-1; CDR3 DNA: TGTGCCAGCAGTTTGAACAGGGAAGGGAACACTGAAGCTTTCTTT; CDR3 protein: CASSLNREGNTEAFF
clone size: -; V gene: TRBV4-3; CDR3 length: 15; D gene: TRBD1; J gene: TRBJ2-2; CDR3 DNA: TGCGCCAGCAGCCGACAGGGAGTGAACACCGGGGAGCTGTTTTTT; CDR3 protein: CASSRQGVNTGELFF
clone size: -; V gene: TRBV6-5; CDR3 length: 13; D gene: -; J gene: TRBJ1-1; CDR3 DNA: TGTGCCAGCAGCTGGACTCTGAACACTGAAGCTTTCTTT; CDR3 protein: CASSWTLNTEAFF
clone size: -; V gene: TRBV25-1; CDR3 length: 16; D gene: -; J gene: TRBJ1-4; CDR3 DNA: TGTGCCAGCAGTGAATTAGAAACTATTGGGAGTGAAAAACTGTTTTTT; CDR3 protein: CASSELETIGSEKLFF
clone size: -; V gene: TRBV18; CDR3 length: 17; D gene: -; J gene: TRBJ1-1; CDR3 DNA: TGTGCCAGCTCACCCCCACGTTGGGAGGGAAGGGCCACTGAAGCTTTCTTT; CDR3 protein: CASSPPRWEGRATEAFF
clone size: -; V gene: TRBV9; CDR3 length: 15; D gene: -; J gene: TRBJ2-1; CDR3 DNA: TGTGCCAGCAGCCTACGGGGGGCCCCCTACAATGAGCAGTTCTTC; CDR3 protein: CASSLRGAPYNEQFF
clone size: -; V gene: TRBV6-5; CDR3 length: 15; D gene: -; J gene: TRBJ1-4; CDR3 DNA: TGTGCCAGCAGCCGCGACAGAGCAACTAATGAAAAACTGTTTTTT; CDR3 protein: CASSRDRATNEKLFF
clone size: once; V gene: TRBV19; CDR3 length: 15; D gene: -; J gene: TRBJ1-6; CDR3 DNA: TGTGCCAGTAGTATACTCTCGGGGATTAATTCACCCCTCCACTTT; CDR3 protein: CASSILSGINSPLHF
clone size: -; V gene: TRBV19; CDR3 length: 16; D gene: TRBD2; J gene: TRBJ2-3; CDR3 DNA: TGTGCCAGTAGACCGGGTAGCGGGAGAGGGACAGATACGCAGTATTTT; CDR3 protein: CASRPGSGRGTDTQYF
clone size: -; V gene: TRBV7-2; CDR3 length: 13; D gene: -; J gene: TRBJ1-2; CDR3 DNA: TGTGCCAGCAGCTTGGACAGATTCTATGGCTACACCTTC; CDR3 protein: CASSLDRFYGYTF
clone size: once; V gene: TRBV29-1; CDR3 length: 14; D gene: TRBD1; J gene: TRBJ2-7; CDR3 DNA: TGCAGCGTCCTCGGGACAGGGACCCCCTACGAGCAGTACTTC; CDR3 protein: CSVLGTGTPYEQYF
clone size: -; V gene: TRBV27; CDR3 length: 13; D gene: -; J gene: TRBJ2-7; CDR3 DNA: TGTGCCAGCAGTGTTGAGAGGTCCTACGAGCAGTACTTC; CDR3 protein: CASSVERSYEQYF
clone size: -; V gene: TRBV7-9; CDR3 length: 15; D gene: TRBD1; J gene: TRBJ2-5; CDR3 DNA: TGTGCCAGCAGCACTGGGACAGGAGAGCGTGAGACCCAGTACTTC; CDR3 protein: CASSTGTGERETQYF
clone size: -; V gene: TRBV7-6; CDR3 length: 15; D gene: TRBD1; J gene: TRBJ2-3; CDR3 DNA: TGTGCCAGCAGCGAGACAGGGAGAAGTTCAGATACGCAGTATTTT; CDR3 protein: CASSETGRSSDTQYF
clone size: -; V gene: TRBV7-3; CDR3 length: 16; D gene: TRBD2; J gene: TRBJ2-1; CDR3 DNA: TGTGCCAGCAGCACAGACGGGACTAGTTGGGTGGGTGAGCAGTTCTTC; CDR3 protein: CASSTDGTSWVGEQFF
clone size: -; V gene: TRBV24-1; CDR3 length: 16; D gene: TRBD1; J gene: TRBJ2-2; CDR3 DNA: TGTGCCACCAGTTCCGCGACAGGGGTAGGGACCGGGGAGCTGTTTTTT; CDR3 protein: CATSSATGVGTGELFF
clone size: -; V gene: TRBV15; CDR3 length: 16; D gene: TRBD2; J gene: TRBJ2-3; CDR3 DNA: TGTGCCACCAGCAGGTGGACTAGCGGGAAATCAGATACGCAGTATTTT; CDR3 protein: CATSRWTSGKSDTQYF
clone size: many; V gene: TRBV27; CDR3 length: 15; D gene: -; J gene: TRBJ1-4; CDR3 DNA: TGTGCCAGCAGTTTTATAGGGGTGGGTGATGAAAAACTGTTTTTT; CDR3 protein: CASSFIGVGDEKLFF
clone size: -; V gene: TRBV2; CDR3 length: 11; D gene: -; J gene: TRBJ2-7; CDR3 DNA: TGTGCCAGCAGAGAGAGATACGAGCAGTACTTC; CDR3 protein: CASRERYEQYF
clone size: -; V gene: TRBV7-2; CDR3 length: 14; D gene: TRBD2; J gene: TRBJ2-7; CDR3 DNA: TGTGCCAGCAGCTCCCAGCGGGAGAGCTACGAGCAGTACTTC; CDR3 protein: CASSSQRESYEQYF
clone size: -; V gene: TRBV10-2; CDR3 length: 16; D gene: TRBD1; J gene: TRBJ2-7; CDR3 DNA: TGCGCCAGCAGTGCTTGGACAGGGGGCGGCGGAGACGAGCAGTACTTC; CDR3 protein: CASSAWTGGGGDEQYF
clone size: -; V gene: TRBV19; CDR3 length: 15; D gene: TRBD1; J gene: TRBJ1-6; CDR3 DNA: TGTGCCAGTAGTATCTCGCTGGACAGGGGTTCACCCCTCCACTTT; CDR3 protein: CASSISLDRGSPLHF
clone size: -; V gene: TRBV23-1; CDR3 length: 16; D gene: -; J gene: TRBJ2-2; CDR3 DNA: TGCGCCAGCAGGCCCGGTTGGGACATGGACACCGGGGAGCTGTTTTTT; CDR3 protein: CASRPGWDMDTGELFF
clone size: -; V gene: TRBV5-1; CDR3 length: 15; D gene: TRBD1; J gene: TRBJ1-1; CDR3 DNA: TGCGCCAGCAGCCGGATACAGGGGGCGGACACTGAAGCTTTCTTT; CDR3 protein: CASSRIQGADTEAFF
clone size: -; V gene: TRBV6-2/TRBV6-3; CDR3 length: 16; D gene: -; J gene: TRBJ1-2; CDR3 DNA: TGTGCCAGCAGTTCGGACAGACTTAACCAGAACTATGGCTACACCTTC; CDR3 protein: CASSSDRLNQNYGYTF
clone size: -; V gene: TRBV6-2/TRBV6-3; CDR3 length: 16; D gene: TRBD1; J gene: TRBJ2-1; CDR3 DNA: TGTGCCAGCAGCAAGGACAGGGGGCGCTCCTACAATGAGCAGTTCTTC; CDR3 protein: CASSKDRGRSYNEQFF
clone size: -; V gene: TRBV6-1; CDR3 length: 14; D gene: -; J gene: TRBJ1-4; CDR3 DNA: TGTGCCAGCAGTGAAGGGCGGACTAATGAAAAACTGTTTTTT; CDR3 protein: CASSEGRTNEKLFF
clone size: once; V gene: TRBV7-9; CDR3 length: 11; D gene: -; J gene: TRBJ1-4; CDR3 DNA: TGTGCCAGCAGTCGGACAGAAAAACTGTTTTTT; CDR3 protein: CASSRTEKLFF
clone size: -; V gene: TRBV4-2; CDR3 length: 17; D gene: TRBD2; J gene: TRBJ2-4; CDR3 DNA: TGTGCCAGCAGCCAAGGAAGCGGGAGTGGTATCAAAAACATTCAGTACTTC; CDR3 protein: CASSQGSGSGIKNIQYF
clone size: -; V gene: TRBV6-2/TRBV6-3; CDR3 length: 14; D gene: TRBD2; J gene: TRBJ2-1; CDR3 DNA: TGTGCCAGCAGTTTATCCCTAGCGGACAATGAGCAGTTCTTC; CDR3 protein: CASSLSLADNEQFF